This entry lists 21 T cell receptor beta chains sequenced from one sample in a study of blood T cell repertoires in COVID-19. Clones were read by immunoSEQ multiplex PCR, and TCRdb kept only the in-frame ones, dropping some. This repertoire shows 190,000 or so clones, under 80% found once; its top ten account for about 14%. Sequenced material: peripheral blood. The origin of the receptors is a man over 45 who had recovered from COVID-19.

The chain couples TRBV10-3 to TRBJ2-2, with 9 positions matching TRBD1. Germline V gene data show CDR1 as ENHRY and CDR2 as SYGVKD. The CDR3 spans 14 residues. V shed 6 bases and J 4 bases; nucleotides not matched to a gene: 3. The CDR3 DNA follows: TGTGCCATCAGGGGACAGGGAACCACCGGGGAGCTGTTTTTT. Translating gives CAIRGQGTTGELFF.

This clone was seen once. The chain employs TRBV19 and TRBJ2-3, with 7 nucleotides matching TRBD2. Losses at the gene ends were 4 bases for V and 5 bases for J; bases not matched to a gene: 6. The CDR3 extends over 14 amino acids. From germline, CDR1 is LNHDA and CDR2 SQIVND (reference sequence). CDR3 DNA sequence: TGTGCCAGTAGTAGTCGGGCGGGAGTAGATACGCAGTATTTT. Translated: CASSSRAGVDTQYF.

This clone appeared once. This sequence joins TRBV10-2 and TRBJ2-1, with D possibly matching TRBD2 (5 bases). CDR1 is WSHSY and CDR2 is SAAADI in the germline V gene. Trimming removed 7 bases from V and 3 bases from J, with 16 bases in between. The CDR3 runs 15 residues. The chain's CDR3 is CASIPRERSYNEQFF. CDR3 in DNA: TGCGCCAGCATCCCTCGTGAGCGGAGCTACAATGAGCAGTTCTTC.

The J gene is TRBJ2-3, the V gene TRBV20-1; 15 nucleotides match TRBD2. V dropped 3 bases and J dropped 4; count of bases not matched to a gene: 11. The CDR3 extends over 18 amino acids. The germline gives CDR1 DFQATT, CDR2 SNEGSKA (reference sequence). DNA for the CDR3: TGCAGTGCTAGTCGGACTAGCGGGAGGGCCGCGATGGCAGATACGCAGTATTTT. As protein: CSASRTSGRAAMADTQYF.

The chain is built from TRBV2 and TRBJ2-2; TRBD1 aligns across 7 bases. The CDR3 consists of 15 residues. The V gene's germline CDR1 is SNHLY and CDR2 FYNNEI. V trimming: 5 bases; J trimming: 4 bases; junction bases outside the gene matches: 7. Here the CDR3 reads CASSLRGLGTGELFF. The CDR3 DNA reads TGTGCCAGCAGTCTTAGGGGGCTGGGCACCGGGGAGCTGTTTTTT. The variable domain in full, completed from reference TRBV2 and TRBJ2-2, reads EPEVTQTPSHQVTQMGQEVILRCVPISNHLYFYWYRQILGQKVEFLVSFYNNEISEKSEIFDDQFSVERPDGSNFTLKIRSTKLEDSAMYFCASSLRGLGTGELFFGEGSRLTVL.

The chain is built from TRBV5-4 and TRBJ1-1; D unresolved. V lost 0 bases and J lost 7, with 13 bases in between. This CDR3 is built from 14 residues. Germline CDR1 is SGHNT and CDR2 is YYREEE (reference sequence). The CDR3: CASSLEIQVGEAFF. The CDR3 nucleotides are TGTGCCAGCAGCTTGGAAATCCAAGTCGGTGAAGCTTTCTTT.

The V and J genes are TRBV9 and TRBJ1-3; weak D call: TRBD1 (5 bases). V was shortened by 2 bases and J by 0 bases, with 12 bases between the two germline ends. CDR3 length: 16 amino acids. Germline V lookup: CDR1 SGDLS, CDR2 YYNGEE. The CDR3 loop is CASSVRVGASGNTIYF. The CDR3 coding sequence is TGTGCCAGCAGCGTCCGCGTAGGGGCCTCTGGAAACACCATATATTTT.

The V gene is TRBV15, the J gene TRBJ1-5; D might be TRBD1 (5 bases). V lost 5 bases and J 5 bases, leaving 10 bases between the germline ends. CDR1 LNHNV and CDR2 YYDKDF come from the germline V gene (reference sequence). The CDR3 consists of 13 residues. The CDR3 reads CATSRGGDQPQHF. Written as DNA, the CDR3 is TGTGCCACCAGCCGTGGGGGGGATCAGCCCCAGCATTTT.

The rearrangement joins TRBV18 to TRBJ1-1, with D possibly TRBD1 on 6 matching bases. Germline loops: CDR1 KGHSH, CDR2 LQKENI. This CDR3 region has 13 residues. Between the trimmed V and J ends, which lost 2 bases and 4 bases, there was a span of 8 bases. CDR3 amino acids: CASSPRGGTEAFF. The CDR3 DNA reads TGTGCCAGCTCACCAAGGGGGGGCACTGAAGCTTTCTTT.

This clone occurred a few times. The chain links TRBV6-2 or TRBV6-3 to TRBJ2-1; D may be TRBD2 (6 bases). Germline V CDR1 and CDR2: MNHEY, SVGEGT. Trimming shortened V by 5 bases and J by 2 bases, and 10 bases separated the two germline ends. CDR3 size: 14 residues. The CDR3 nucleotides are TGTGCCAGCAGTCTAGCTAGCGCCTACAATGAGCAGTTCTTC. As protein: CASSLASAYNEQFF.

For the CDR3, the DNA is TGTGCCAGTAGGGACTGGACAGGGGGATTCGGGAACATTCAGTACTTC. This translates into CASRDWTGGFGNIQYF. This sequence joins TRBV19 and TRBJ2-4; 10 bases fit TRBD1. Germline V gene sequence: CDR1 LNHDA, CDR2 SQIVND (reference sequence). V was clipped by 6 bases and J by 7 bases; unmatched bases: 12. This CDR3 has 16 amino acids.

This clone turned up a few times. In DNA, the CDR3 is TGTGCCAGCAGCTTAGTTGGGACTAGCGGTGATGAGCAGTTCTTC. This translates into CASSLVGTSGDEQFF. The gene calls are TRBV7-9 and TRBJ2-1; TRBD2 matches at 11 bases. Germline assignment: CDR1 SEHNR and CDR2 FQNEAQ (reference sequence). The CDR3 loop spans 15 amino acids. J was trimmed by 8 bases and V by 1 base; bases with no gene match: 4.

The chain recombines TRBV30 with TRBJ2-7, with 7 bases that match TRBD1. Germline V CDR1 and CDR2: GTSNPN, SVGIG (reference sequence). The V gene end was trimmed by 4 bases and the J gene end by 6 bases; junction bases not matched to a gene: 12. The CDR3 has 14 amino acids. CDR3 protein: CAWKGAESFGEQYF. The CDR3 DNA sequence: TGTGCCTGGAAGGGGGCAGAGTCTTTCGGCGAGCAGTACTTC.

As regards this clone: The junction and the germline gene differ at one end; a read error may be behind it. The chain has TRBV6-1 and TRBJ2-5; 11 bases match TRBD2. The germline CDR1 and CDR2 sequences are MNHNS and SASEGT. This CDR3 is built from 15 residues. The CDR3 DNA follows: TGTGCCAGCAGCGAAGGCACTAGCGGGAGAGAGACCCAGTACTTC. It is translated as CASSEGTSGRETQYF.

The V gene is TRBV28, the J gene TRBJ2-1; 8 nucleotides agree with TRBD1. Trimming cost V 8 bases and J 6 bases; bases outside gene matches: 6. The length of the CDR3 is 13 residues. Germline lookup yields CDR1 MDHEN and CDR2 SYDVKM. CDR3 DNA: TGTGCCAGCCGACAGGGGACAGGCAATGAGCAGTTCTTC. This translates into CASRQGTGNEQFF.

The rearrangement joins TRBV7-9 to TRBJ2-7; possible D gene TRBD1, 5 bases. CDR1 is SEHNR, CDR2 FQNEAQ, per germline (reference sequence). This CDR3 has 16 residues. V was trimmed by 0 bases and J by 3 bases, leaving 15 bases between them. This CDR3 is CASSLATPDTHYEQYF. CDR3 bases: TGTGCCAGCAGCTTAGCGACCCCGGACACCCACTACGAGCAGTACTTC.

Only a few counts were recorded for this clone. V usage is TRBV5-1 and J usage is TRBJ2-5; 7 nucleotides align to TRBD2. The CDR3 has 14 residues. Losses at the gene ends were 6 bases for V and 4 bases for J; bases not matched to a gene: 9. Germline V gives CDR1 SGHRS, CDR2 YFSETQ. CDR3 coding DNA: TGCGCCAGCAAGGCTAGCGGAGGTTTAGAGACCCAGTACTTC. Its translation is CASKASGGLETQYF.

This clone came up a few times. This chain links TRBV6-2 or TRBV6-3 with TRBJ2-7; possible D gene TRBD2, 5 bases. The CDR3 loop spans 16 amino acids. From germline, CDR1 is MNHEY and CDR2 SVGEGT. V lost 6 bases, J lost 6 bases, and 24 bases lay in between. The CDR3 sequence: CASSPPTWRAWGEQYF. CDR3 coding DNA: TGTGCCAGCAGCCCCCCGACCTGGCGGGCCTGGGGCGAGCAGTACTTC.

This clone was detected a few times. CDR3 coding DNA: TGTGCCAGCTCACCAAGAGCGTCGGGAGCATCCTACGAGCAGTACTTC. Translation gives CASSPRASGASYEQYF. The chain joins TRBV18 to TRBJ2-7; perhaps TRBD2 as D (6 bases). This CDR3 has 16 residues. CDR1 KGHSH and CDR2 LQKENI come from the germline V gene. The V gene lost 2 bases and the J gene lost 1 base, with 15 bases spanning the gap.

This clone was counted between two and nine times. The chain combines TRBV20-1 with TRBJ2-7, with D tentatively TRBD1 (6 bases). V gave up 3 bases and J gave up 4 bases, with 16 bases separating them. The CDR3 is 14 amino acids. From germline, CDR1 is DFQATT and CDR2 SNEGSKA (reference sequence). CDR3 residues: CSASETGVKYEQYF. DNA for the CDR3: TGCAGTGCTAGTGAGACAGGAGTCAAGTACGAGCAGTACTTC.

The rearrangement joins TRBV5-1 to TRBJ2-2; D not resolved. V lost 4 bases and J 0 bases, leaving 7 bases between the germline ends. This CDR3 has 14 residues. The germline V gene has CDR1 SGHRS and CDR2 YFSETQ. The CDR3 DNA reads as TGCGCCAGCAGCCCAGAAGCGAACACCGGGGAGCTGTTTTTT. Its translation is CASSPEANTGELFF.